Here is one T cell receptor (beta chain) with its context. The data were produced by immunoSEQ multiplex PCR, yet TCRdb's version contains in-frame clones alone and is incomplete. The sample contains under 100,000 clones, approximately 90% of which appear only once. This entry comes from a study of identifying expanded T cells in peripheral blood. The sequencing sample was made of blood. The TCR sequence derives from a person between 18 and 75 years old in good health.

The CDR3 spells CASSQELQAFF. The DNA of the CDR3 is TGCGCCAGCAGCCAAGAATTGCAAGCTTTCTTT. The chain recombines TRBV4-1 with TRBJ1-1, with D unresolved. The V and J ends lost 0 bases and 9 bases respectively, with 5 bases between them. Germline-derived CDR1 and CDR2 are MGHRA and YSYEKL. CDR3 length equals 11 residues.